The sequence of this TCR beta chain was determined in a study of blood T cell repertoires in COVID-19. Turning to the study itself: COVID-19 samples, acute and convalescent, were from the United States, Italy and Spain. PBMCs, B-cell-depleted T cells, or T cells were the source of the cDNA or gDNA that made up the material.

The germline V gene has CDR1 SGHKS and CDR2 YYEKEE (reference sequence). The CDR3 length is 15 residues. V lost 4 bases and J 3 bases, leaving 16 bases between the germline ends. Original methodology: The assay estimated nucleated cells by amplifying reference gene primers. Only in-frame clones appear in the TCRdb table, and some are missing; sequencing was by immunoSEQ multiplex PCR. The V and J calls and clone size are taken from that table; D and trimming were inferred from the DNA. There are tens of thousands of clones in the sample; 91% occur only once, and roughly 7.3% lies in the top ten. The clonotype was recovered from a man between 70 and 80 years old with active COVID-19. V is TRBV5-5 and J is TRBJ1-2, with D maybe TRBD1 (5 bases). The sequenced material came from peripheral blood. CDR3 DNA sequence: TGTGCCAGCAGCCTGGGGGAGACCTTGTACTATGGCTACACCTTC. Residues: CASSLGETLYYGYTF. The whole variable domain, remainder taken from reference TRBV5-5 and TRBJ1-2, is DAGVTQSPTHLIKTRGQQVTLRCSPISGHKSVSWYQQVLGQGPQFIFQYYEKEERGRGNFPDRFSARQFPNYSSELNVNALLLGDSALYLCASSLGETLYYGYTFGSGTRLTVV.